This T cell receptor (beta chain) was obtained from a study of blood T cell repertoires in COVID-19 (dated by TCRdb to 2020 to 2022). Concerning the study at large: Samples covering the acute and convalescent phases of COVID-19 were provided by collaborators in the United States, Italy and Spain. A freely available public database, intended as a resource for researchers studying the immune response to SARS-CoV-2, is where the repertoires were released. The prospective study material was composed of cDNA or gDNA derived from T cells, B-cell-depleted T cells, or PBMCs. Nearly every sample came with metadata listing a de-identified subject ID, COVID-19 status, age in years and sex. Samples were obtained from the ongoing ImmuneRACE study (first 160 participants) and from over 1,000 subjects provided by 6 global collaborators. The dataset comprised deeply sampled blood TCRbeta repertoires from subjects exposed to, actively infected with, or recovered from COVID-19. Where available, HLA class I and class II types were taken from metadata supplied by the sample provider and were not determined by assay-based typing.

As for this clone: Its antigen is unknown. Nothing much larger sits one base from this clone, and base qualities are not available.

The immunoSEQ Assay, a bias-controlled multiplex PCR, was used to amplify TCRbeta CDR3 regions from genomic DNA. The original methods were these. Nucleated cell counts per sample were estimated from amplification of reference gene primers within the assay. To quantify the absolute abundance of each unique TCRbeta CDR3 rearrangement, sequence reads were collapsed and filtered. For each sample, productive Simpson clonality was calculated as the square root of Simpson's diversity index across productive rearrangements. The table comes from immuneACCESS by way of TCRdb, which keeps in-frame sequences with V and J called. Part of the clones is missing from these tables; in studies checked, under half for an unresolved V gene and the rest for unknown reasons. That table is the source of V, J and clone size, and D and trimming were worked out from the DNA. This sample comprises approximately 300,000 clones, more than 80% of them detected only once. The biggest ten clones account for 3% to 4% of the sample.

Overall study results and their limits: The amount of clinical and demographic metadata varied by source and participant and was provided uncurated.

Each collaborating institution followed its own protocols to collect whole blood in K2EDTA tubes. Collaborator samples were shipped for TCRbeta analysis as frozen whole blood, isolated PBMCs, or DNA extracted from either sample type. Sequenced material: peripheral blood. The TCR comes from a woman aged 40 to 49 with acute or convalescent COVID-19.

The DNA sequence is TGTGCCAGCGAACAGGGCATGAACACTGAAGCTTTCTTT. Its protein product is CASEQGMNTEAFF. The chain joins TRBV6-5 to TRBJ1-1; TRBD1 is a possible D gene, resting on 6 matching bases. CDR1 and CDR2 are read off the germline V gene as MNHEY and SVGAGI. Its CDR3 holds 13 amino acids, cysteine through phenylalanine. The entry retains the CDR3 DNA only, 39 bases that are in frame from base 1. The trim is 8 bases for V and 0 bases for J, with a gap of 10 bases between the germline ends.